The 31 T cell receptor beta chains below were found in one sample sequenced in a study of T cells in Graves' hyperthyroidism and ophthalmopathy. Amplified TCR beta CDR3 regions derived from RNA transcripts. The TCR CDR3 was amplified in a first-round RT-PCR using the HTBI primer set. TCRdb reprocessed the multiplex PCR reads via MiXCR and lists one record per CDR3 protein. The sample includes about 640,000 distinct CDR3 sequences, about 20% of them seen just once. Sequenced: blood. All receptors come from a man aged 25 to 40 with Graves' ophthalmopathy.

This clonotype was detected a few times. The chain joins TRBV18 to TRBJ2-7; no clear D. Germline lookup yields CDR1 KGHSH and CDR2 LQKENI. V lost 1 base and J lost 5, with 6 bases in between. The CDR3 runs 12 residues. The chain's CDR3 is CASSPHGNEQYF. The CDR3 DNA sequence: TGTGCCAGCTCACCACACGGAAACGAGCAGTACTTC.

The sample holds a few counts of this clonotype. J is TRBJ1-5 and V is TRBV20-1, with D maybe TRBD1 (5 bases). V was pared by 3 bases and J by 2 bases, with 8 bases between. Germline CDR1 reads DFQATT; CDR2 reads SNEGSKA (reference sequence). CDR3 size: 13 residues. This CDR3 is CSASRDRNQPQHF. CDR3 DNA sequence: TGCAGTGCTAGTCGGGACCGCAATCAGCCCCAGCATTTT.

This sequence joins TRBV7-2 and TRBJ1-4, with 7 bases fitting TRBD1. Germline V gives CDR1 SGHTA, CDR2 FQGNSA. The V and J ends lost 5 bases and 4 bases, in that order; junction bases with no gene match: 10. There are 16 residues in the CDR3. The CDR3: CASSPHGTAINEKLFF. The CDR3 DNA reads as TGTGCCAGCAGCCCACACGGGACAGCGATTAATGAAAAACTGTTTTTT.

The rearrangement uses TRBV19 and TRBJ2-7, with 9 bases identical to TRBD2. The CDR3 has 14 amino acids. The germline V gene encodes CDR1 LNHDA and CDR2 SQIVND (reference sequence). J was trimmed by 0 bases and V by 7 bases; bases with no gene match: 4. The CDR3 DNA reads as TGTGCCAGTAATCCGGGACTAGCCTCCTACGAGCAGTACTTC. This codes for CASNPGLASYEQYF. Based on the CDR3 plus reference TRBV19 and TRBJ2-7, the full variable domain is DGGITQSPKYLFRKEGQNVTLSCEQNLNHDAMYWYRQDPGQGLRLIYYSQIVNDFQKGDIAEGYSVSREKKESFPLTVTSAQKNPTAFYLCASNPGLASYEQYFGPGTRLTVT.

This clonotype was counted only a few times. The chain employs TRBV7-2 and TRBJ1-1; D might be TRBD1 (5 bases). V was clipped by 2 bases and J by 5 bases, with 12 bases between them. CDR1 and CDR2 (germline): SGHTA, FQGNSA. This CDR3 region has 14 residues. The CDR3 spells CASSLMGGLTEAFF. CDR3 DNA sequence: TGTGCCAGCAGCTTAATGGGGGGGTTGACTGAAGCTTTCTTT.

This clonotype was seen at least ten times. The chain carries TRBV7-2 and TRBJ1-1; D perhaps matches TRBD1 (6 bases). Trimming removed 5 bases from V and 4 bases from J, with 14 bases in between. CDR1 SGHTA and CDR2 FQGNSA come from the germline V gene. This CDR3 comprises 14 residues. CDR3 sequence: CASSPWQGSTEAFF. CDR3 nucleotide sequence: TGTGCCAGCAGCCCGTGGCAGGGGAGCACTGAAGCTTTCTTT.

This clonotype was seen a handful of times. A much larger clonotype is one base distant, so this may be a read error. The CDR3 protein is CAWGLAGVHELYF. The CDR3 DNA is TGTGCCTGGGGACTAGCGGGAGTCCACGAGCTGTACTTC. The V call is TRBV30, the J call TRBJ2-7; 13 bases fit TRBD2. In germline, CDR1 is GTSNPN, CDR2 SVGIG (reference sequence). The CDR3 sequence is 13 residues long.

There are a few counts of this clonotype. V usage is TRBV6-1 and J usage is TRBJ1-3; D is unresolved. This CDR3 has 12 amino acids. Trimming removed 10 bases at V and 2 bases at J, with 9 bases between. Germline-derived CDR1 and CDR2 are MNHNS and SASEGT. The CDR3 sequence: CAIQEAGNTIYF. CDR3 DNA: TGTGCCATACAAGAGGCTGGAAACACCATATATTTT.

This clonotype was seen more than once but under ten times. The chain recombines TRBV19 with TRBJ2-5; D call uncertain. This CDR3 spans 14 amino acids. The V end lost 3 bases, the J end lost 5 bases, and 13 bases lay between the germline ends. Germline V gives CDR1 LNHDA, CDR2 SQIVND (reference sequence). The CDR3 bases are TGTGCCAGTAGTATTAGACACCTTGGGGAGACCCAGTACTTC. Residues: CASSIRHLGETQYF.

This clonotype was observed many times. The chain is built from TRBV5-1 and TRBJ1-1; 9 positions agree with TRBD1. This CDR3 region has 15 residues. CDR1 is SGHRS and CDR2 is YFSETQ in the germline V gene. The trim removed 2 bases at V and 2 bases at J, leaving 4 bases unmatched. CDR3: CASSFPDRGNTEAFF. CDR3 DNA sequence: TGCGCCAGCAGCTTTCCGGACAGGGGTAACACTGAAGCTTTCTTT.

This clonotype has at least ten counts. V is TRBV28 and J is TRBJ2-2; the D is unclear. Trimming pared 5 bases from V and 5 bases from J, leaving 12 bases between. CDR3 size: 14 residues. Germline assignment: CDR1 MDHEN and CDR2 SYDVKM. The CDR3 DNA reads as TGTGCCAGCAGTATAGGTCCGGAGACCGGGGAGCTGTTTTTT. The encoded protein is CASSIGPETGELFF.

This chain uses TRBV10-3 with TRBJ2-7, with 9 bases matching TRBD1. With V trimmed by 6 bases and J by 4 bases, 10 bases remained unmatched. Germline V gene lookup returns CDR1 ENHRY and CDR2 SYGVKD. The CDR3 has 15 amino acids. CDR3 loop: CAIRFLSTGGYEQYF. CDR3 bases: TGTGCCATCAGATTTCTTTCGACAGGGGGTTACGAGCAGTACTTC.

The CDR3 sequence: CASSGRGSNGYTF. The CDR3 DNA follows: TGTGCCAGCAGCGGAAGAGGGAGCAATGGCTACACCTTC. V usage is TRBV9 and J usage is TRBJ1-2, with D hard to call. Trimming cost V 3 bases and J 6 bases, with 12 bases left between them. This CDR3 region has 13 residues. The germline V gene encodes CDR1 SGDLS and CDR2 YYNGEE.

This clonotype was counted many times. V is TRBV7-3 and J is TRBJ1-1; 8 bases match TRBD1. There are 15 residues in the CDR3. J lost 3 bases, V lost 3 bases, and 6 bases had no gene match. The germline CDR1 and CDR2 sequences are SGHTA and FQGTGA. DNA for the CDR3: TGTGCCAGCAGCTTGCTGCCGACAGGGGACACTGAAGCTTTCTTT. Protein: CASSLLPTGDTEAFF.

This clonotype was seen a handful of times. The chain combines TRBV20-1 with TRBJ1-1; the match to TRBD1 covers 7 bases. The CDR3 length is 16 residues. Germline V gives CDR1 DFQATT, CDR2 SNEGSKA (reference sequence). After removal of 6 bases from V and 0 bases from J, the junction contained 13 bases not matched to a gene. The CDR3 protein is CSATLPGQVLNTEAFF. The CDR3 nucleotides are TGCAGTGCGACCCTTCCCGGACAGGTCTTGAACACTGAAGCTTTCTTT.

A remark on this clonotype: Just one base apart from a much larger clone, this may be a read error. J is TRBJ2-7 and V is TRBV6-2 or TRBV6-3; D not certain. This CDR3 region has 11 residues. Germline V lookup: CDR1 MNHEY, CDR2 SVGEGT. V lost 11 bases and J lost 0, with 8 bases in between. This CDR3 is CACTNSYEQYF. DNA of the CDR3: TGTGCCTGCACCAACTCCTACGAGCAGTACTTC.

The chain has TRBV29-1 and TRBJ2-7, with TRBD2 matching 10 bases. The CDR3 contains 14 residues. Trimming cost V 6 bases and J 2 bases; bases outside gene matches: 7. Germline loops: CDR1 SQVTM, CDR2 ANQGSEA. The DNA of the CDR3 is TGCAGCGTCAAACTAGCGGGAAGGGCCTACGAGCAGTACTTC. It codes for CSVKLAGRAYEQYF.

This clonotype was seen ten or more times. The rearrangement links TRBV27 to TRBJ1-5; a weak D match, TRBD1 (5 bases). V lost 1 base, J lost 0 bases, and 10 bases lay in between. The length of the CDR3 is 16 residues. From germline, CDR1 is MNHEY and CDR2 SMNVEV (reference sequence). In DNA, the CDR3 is TGTGCCAGCAGTTTATTCGGGGCTAATAGCAATCAGCCCCAGCATTTT. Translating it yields CASSLFGANSNQPQHF.

The DNA of the CDR3 is TGTGCCAGCAGCTTAGGGGGCGCGCAGAGAACTGAAGCTTTCTTT. Protein: CASSLGGAQRTEAFF. The chain couples TRBV7-9 to TRBJ1-1, with a weak D call TRBD1 (5 bases). The CDR3 extends over 15 amino acids. The V end was cut by 1 base, the J end by 5 bases, with 14 bases between. Germline CDR1 SEHNR, CDR2 FQNEAQ (reference sequence).

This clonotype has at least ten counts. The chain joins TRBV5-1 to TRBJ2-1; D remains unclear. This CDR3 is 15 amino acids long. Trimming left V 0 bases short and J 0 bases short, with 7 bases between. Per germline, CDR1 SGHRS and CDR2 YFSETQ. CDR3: CASSLAQSSYNEQFF. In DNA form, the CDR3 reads TGCGCCAGCAGCTTGGCACAGAGCTCCTACAATGAGCAGTTCTTC.

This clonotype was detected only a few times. CDR3 in amino acids: CASLSGEVNTEAFF. Written as DNA, the CDR3 is TGTGCCAGCCTTTCGGGGGAGGTGAACACTGAAGCTTTCTTT. The rearrangement joins TRBV18 to TRBJ1-1, with D perhaps matching TRBD1 (5 bases). The CDR3 consists of 14 residues. Trimming took off 8 bases at V and 0 bases at J, with 13 bases between the two ends. Germline CDR1 reads KGHSH; CDR2 reads LQKENI.

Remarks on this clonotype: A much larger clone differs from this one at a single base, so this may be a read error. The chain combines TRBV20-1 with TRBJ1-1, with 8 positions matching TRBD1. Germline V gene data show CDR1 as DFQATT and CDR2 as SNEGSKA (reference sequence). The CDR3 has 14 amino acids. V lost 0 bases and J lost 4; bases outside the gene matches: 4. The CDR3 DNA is TGCAGTGCTAGAGAATGGACAGGGAGCACTGAAGCTTTCTTT. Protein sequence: CSAREWTGSTEAFF.

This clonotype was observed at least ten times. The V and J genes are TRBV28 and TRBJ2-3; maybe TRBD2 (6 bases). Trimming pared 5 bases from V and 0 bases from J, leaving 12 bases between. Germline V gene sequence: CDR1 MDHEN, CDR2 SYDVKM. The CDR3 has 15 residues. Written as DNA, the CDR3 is TGTGCCAGCAGTAAAGGGACTTCTAGCACAGATACGCAGTATTTT. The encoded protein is CASSKGTSSTDTQYF.

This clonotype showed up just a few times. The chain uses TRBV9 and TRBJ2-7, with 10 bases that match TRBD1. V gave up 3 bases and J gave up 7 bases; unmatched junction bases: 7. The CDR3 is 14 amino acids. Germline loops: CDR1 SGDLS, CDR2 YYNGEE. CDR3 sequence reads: CASSAEGQGIEQYF. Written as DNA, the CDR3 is TGTGCCAGCAGCGCGGAGGGACAGGGGATTGAGCAGTACTTC.

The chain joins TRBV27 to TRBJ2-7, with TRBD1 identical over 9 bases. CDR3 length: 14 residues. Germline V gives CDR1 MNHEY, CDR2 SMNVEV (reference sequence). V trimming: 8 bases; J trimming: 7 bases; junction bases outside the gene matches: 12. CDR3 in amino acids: CASAPGTGLPEQYF. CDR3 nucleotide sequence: TGTGCCAGCGCACCCGGGACAGGGCTCCCGGAGCAGTACTTC.

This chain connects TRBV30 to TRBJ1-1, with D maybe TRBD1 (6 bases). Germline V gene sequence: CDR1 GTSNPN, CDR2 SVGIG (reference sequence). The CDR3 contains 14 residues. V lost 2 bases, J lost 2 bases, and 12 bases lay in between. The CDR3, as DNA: TGTGCCTGGAGTCCCGCAGGGGCAAACACTGAAGCTTTCTTT. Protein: CAWSPAGANTEAFF.

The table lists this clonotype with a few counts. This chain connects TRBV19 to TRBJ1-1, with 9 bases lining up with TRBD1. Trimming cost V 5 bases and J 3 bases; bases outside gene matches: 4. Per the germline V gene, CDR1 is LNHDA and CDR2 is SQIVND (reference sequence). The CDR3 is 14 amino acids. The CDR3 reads CASSPTGGDTEAFF. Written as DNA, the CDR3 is TGTGCCAGTAGTCCGACAGGGGGAGACACTGAAGCTTTCTTT. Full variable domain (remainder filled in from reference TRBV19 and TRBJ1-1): DGGITQSPKYLFRKEGQNVTLSCEQNLNHDAMYWYRQDPGQGLRLIYYSQIVNDFQKGDIAEGYSVSREKKESFPLTVTSAQKNPTAFYLCASSPTGGDTEAFFGQGTRLTVV.

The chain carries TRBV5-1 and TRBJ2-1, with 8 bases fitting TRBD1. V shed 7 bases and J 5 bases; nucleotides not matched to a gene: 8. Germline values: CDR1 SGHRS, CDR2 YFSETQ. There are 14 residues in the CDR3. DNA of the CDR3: TGCGCCAGCCAACCGGGACAGGTGGACAATGAGCAGTTCTTC. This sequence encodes CASQPGQVDNEQFF.

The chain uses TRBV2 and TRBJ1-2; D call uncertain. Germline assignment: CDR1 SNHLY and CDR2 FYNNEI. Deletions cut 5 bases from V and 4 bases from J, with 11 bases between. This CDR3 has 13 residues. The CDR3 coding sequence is TGTGCCAGCAGTCCTAGGATCCTCTATGGCTACACCTTC. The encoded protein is CASSPRILYGYTF.

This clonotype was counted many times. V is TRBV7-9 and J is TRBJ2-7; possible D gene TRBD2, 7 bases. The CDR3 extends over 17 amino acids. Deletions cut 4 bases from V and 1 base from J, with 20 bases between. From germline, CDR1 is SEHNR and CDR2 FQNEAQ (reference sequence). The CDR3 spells CASSYGPGLQGSYEQYF. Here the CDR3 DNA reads TGTGCCAGCAGCTACGGGCCGGGACTACAGGGATCCTACGAGCAGTACTTC.

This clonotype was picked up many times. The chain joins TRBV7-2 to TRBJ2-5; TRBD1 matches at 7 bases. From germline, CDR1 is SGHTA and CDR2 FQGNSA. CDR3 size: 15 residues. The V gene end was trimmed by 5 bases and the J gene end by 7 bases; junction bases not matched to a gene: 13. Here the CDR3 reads CASSALGTAQGTQYF. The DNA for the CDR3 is TGTGCCAGCAGCGCTCTCGGGACAGCCCAGGGGACCCAGTACTTC.